These 30 T cell receptor beta chains were sequenced from one sample in a study of identical twins. MiXCR, run by TCRdb on the 5' RACE reads, gives a single entry per CDR3 protein. The profile covers hundreds of thousands of distinct CDR3 sequences, with less than 8% appearing a single time and less than 2% taken by the ten largest. Separately, the same data were catalogued under a study of yellow fever vaccine responses in identical twins.

Sequencing was done on a sample of memory (CD45RO+) T cells sorted from blood. Receptors were obtained from a woman aged 18-29 years in good health.

This clonotype was seen ten or more times. This chain uses TRBV27 with TRBJ1-3, with 7 nucleotides matching TRBD1. The J segment lost 1 base and the V segment lost 5 bases, leaving 8 bases of the junction unmatched. The CDR3 sequence is 16 residues long. Looked up from germline, CDR1 is MNHEY and CDR2 is SMNVEV (reference sequence). Here the CDR3 DNA reads TGTGCCAGCAGTCCCAGACAGGGATGGTCTGGAAACACCATATATTTT. This sequence encodes CASSPRQGWSGNTIYF.

This clonotype was picked up many times. The CDR3 bases are TGCGCCAGCAGTTCCGAGGAGGGTTACAATGAGCAGTTCTTC. Protein product: CASSSEEGYNEQFF. The rearrangement links TRBV5-1 to TRBJ2-1; maybe TRBD2 (6 bases). This CDR3 is built from 14 residues. Deletions cut 5 bases from V and 4 bases from J, with 13 bases between. Germline V gene lookup returns CDR1 SGHRS and CDR2 YFSETQ. Together with reference TRBV5-1 and TRBJ2-1, the CDR3 gives the full variable domain: KAGVTQTPRYLIKTRGQQVTLSCSPISGHRSVSWYQQTPGQGLQFLFEYFSETQRNKGNFPGRFSGRQFSNSRSEMNVSTLELGDSALYLCASSSEEGYNEQFFGPGTRLTVL.

The rearrangement uses TRBV29-1 and TRBJ2-7, with a tentative D call TRBD2 (5 bases). CDR1 and CDR2 from the germline V gene are SQVTM and ANQGSEA. This CDR3 region has 14 residues. CDR3 sequence (DNA): TGCAACCCCGCGGGTCGGCCTCACTCCTACGAGCAGTACTTC. Protein: CNPAGRPHSYEQYF.

This clonotype has just a few counts. The chain is built from TRBV20-1 and TRBJ2-5, with TRBD2 matching over 8 bases. The length of the CDR3 is 14 residues. Unmatched junction bases numbered 5, after V lost 0 bases and J lost 5 bases. Germline values: CDR1 DFQATT, CDR2 SNEGSKA (reference sequence). This chain's CDR3 is CSARDRGGLETQYF. CDR3 nucleotides: TGCAGTGCTAGAGATCGGGGGGGGCTTGAGACCCAGTACTTC.

CDR3 region: CASSPIRDHEKLFF. The CDR3 DNA is TGTGCCAGCAGTCCCATCAGGGACCATGAAAAACTGTTTTTT. The chain links TRBV6-1 to TRBJ1-4, with a tentative D call TRBD1 (5 bases). The V end was cut by 5 bases, the J end by 6 bases, with 13 bases between. CDR3 length: 14 residues. Per germline, CDR1 MNHNS and CDR2 SASEGT.

The chain links TRBV7-8 to TRBJ2-7; D not resolved. With 3 bases removed from V and 6 bases from J, the gap between germline ends came to 9 bases. Germline CDR1 is SGHVS and CDR2 is FQNEAQ. The CDR3 is made up of 12 amino acids. The CDR3 sequence is CASSFDFGEQYF. In DNA, the CDR3 is TGTGCCAGCAGCTTTGATTTCGGCGAGCAGTACTTC.

This clonotype was found a few times. The chain carries TRBV4-2 and TRBJ2-7, with 10 positions matching TRBD2. V shed 1 base and J 3 bases; nucleotides not matched to a gene: 6. Per the germline V gene, CDR1 is LGHNA and CDR2 is YNFKEQ. The CDR3 spans 16 residues. CDR3 sequence: CASSQASGGTNYEQYF. In DNA form, the CDR3 reads TGTGCCAGCAGCCAAGCTAGCGGGGGAACCAACTACGAGCAGTACTTC.

This chain links TRBV12-3 or TRBV12-4 with TRBJ2-7; D is perhaps TRBD1 (8 bases). Trimming removed 5 bases from V and 5 bases from J, with 25 bases in between. The CDR3 spans 17 residues. The CDR3 spells CASSRQGRSGIGHEQYF. The CDR3 DNA reads as TGTGCCAGCAGTCGACAGGGGCGGAGCGGGATCGGGCACGAGCAGTACTTC.

This clonotype has at least ten counts. The rearrangement uses TRBV20-1 and TRBJ2-5, with a possible D match to TRBD1 (5 bases). There are 14 residues in the CDR3. V lost 4 bases and J lost 5, with 17 bases in between. Germline CDR1 reads DFQATT; CDR2 reads SNEGSKA (reference sequence). CDR3 protein: CSATRQGFSETQYF. DNA for the CDR3: TGCAGTGCTACTCGCCAGGGATTTAGTGAGACCCAGTACTTC.

In its sample, this clonotype was seen a few times. The CDR3 DNA reads as TGTGCCAGCAGCCTCGGGACTAGCGGCGAGCAGTACTTC. It translates to CASSLGTSGEQYF. This rearrangement joins TRBV6-2 or TRBV6-3 to TRBJ2-7, with TRBD2 matching 11 bases. V gave up 6 bases and J gave up 6 bases; unmatched junction bases: 4. Germline V gene data show CDR1 as MNHEY and CDR2 as SVGEGT. This CDR3 contains 13 residues.

The genes are TRBV24-1 and TRBJ2-1; 11 nucleotides align to TRBD2. CDR3 length equals 14 residues. Germline values: CDR1 KGHDR, CDR2 SFDVKD. With 5 bases clipped from V and 6 bases from J, the junction kept 2 bases outside the gene matches. The CDR3 sequence is CATSVAGGPNEQFF. CDR3 nucleotide sequence: TGTGCCACCAGTGTAGCGGGAGGGCCCAATGAGCAGTTCTTC.

This clonotype was detected many times. The chain recombines TRBV5-6 with TRBJ2-2; a weak D match, TRBD2 (5 bases). V was shortened by 5 bases and J by 6 bases, with 14 bases between the two germline ends. The V gene's germline CDR1 is SGHDT and CDR2 YYEEEE. This CDR3 is built from 14 residues. CDR3 in DNA: TGTGCCAGCAGTCCTTTCGGGGTGCCCGGGGAGCTGTTTTTT. Translating it yields CASSPFGVPGELFF. The full variable domain, its missing parts supplied by reference TRBV5-6 and TRBJ2-2, is DAGVTQSPTHLIKTRGQQVTLRCSPKSGHDTVSWYQQALGQGPQFIFQYYEEEERQRGNFPDRFSGHQFPNYSSELNVNALLLGDSALYLCASSPFGVPGELFFGEGSRLTVL.

This clonotype was detected ten times or more. This chain uses TRBV5-1 with TRBJ2-1, with a tentative D call TRBD1 (6 bases). V lost 7 bases and J 6 bases, leaving 20 bases between the germline ends. The germline gives CDR1 SGHRS, CDR2 YFSETQ. CDR3 length equals 15 residues. The DNA of the CDR3 is TGCGCCAGCCTTCCTGGGGGCGGCACTGGCAATGAGCAGTTCTTC. It codes for CASLPGGGTGNEQFF.

This clonotype was recorded many times. The rearrangement joins TRBV20-1 to TRBJ2-1; TRBD2 matches 13 bases. Germline trimming cut 6 bases from V and 8 bases from J; bases unmatched to any gene: 13. The CDR3 is 16 amino acids. Germline CDR1 and CDR2: DFQATT and SNEGSKA (reference sequence). The CDR3 DNA sequence: TGCAGTGCCACCCGACTAGCGGGAGGCAGTTTAGATGAGCAGTTCTTC. Protein product: CSATRLAGGSLDEQFF.

The table lists this clonotype with many counts. The J gene is TRBJ1-2, the V gene TRBV29-1, with D possibly being TRBD1 (5 bases). The CDR3 consists of 12 residues. Germline V lookup: CDR1 SQVTM, CDR2 ANQGSEA. With 7 bases removed from V and 6 bases from J, the gap between germline ends came to 15 bases. The CDR3 DNA is TGCAGCGCAGCCGACAGTTTTCATGGCTACACCTTC. Translated: CSAADSFHGYTF.

This clonotype was detected a few times. In nucleotides, the CDR3 is TGTGCCAGCAGTGGGAGGGGACTAGCGGGACTTAGCACAGATACGCAGTATTTT. Encoded protein: CASSGRGLAGLSTDTQYF. V gene TRBV6-1 combines with J gene TRBJ2-3; 13 bases agree with TRBD2. The V gene's germline CDR1 is MNHNS and CDR2 SASEGT. The CDR3 totals 18 residues. J gave up 0 bases and V 4 bases, and 7 bases lay outside the gene matches.

This clonotype was seen a few times. The J gene is TRBJ2-7, the V gene TRBV25-1, with D possibly matching TRBD1 (6 bases). Germline CDR1 is MGHDK and CDR2 is SYGVNS. This CDR3 region has 14 residues. Trimming took 5 bases from V and 9 from J, leaving 20 bases between them. The CDR3 sequence: CASSPTGHGGGQYF. CDR3 DNA: TGTGCCAGCAGTCCTACGGGACACGGTGGCGGGCAGTACTTC.

This sequence joins TRBV6-2 or TRBV6-3 and TRBJ1-1, with 9 bases identical to TRBD1. Germline CDR1 MNHEY, CDR2 SVGEGT. The CDR3 extends over 17 amino acids. With V trimmed by 0 bases and J by 3 bases, 8 bases remained unmatched. DNA for the CDR3: TGTGCCAGCAGTTACTCTCGGACAGGGGAAAAGGACACTGAAGCTTTCTTT. The encoded protein is CASSYSRTGEKDTEAFF.

This clonotype was observed at least ten times. This chain joins TRBV27 and TRBJ1-6; D unclear. CDR3 length: 16 amino acids. Germline CDR1 and CDR2: MNHEY and SMNVEV (reference sequence). V was trimmed by 5 bases and J by 7 bases, leaving 18 bases between them. The CDR3 region has the DNA TGTGCCAGCAGTAGGAGGGCAGGTTTAAACAATTCACCCCTCCACTTT. Translation gives CASSRRAGLNNSPLHF.

CDR3 sequence reads: CASSLEGFGTGELFF. Written as DNA, the CDR3 is TGTGCCAGCAGCTTGGAGGGGTTTGGCACCGGGGAGCTGTTTTTT. The J gene is TRBJ2-2, the V gene TRBV5-4; tentatively, D is TRBD1 (5 bases). The CDR3 is made up of 15 amino acids. Trimming took off 0 bases at V and 4 bases at J, with 10 bases between the two ends. Germline values: CDR1 SGHNT, CDR2 YYREEE (reference sequence).

V gene TRBV6-1 combines with J gene TRBJ2-2; possibly TRBD2 for D (6 bases). The length of the CDR3 is 15 residues. V was cut by 6 bases and J by 7 bases, with 18 bases left in between. CDR1 is MNHNS and CDR2 is SASEGT in the germline V gene. The CDR3 is CASRNSRSGFGELFF. The CDR3 DNA follows: TGTGCCAGCAGAAACAGCCGGAGCGGGTTCGGGGAGCTGTTTTTT.

In its sample, this clonotype was seen many times. The J gene is TRBJ2-1, the V gene TRBV12-3 or TRBV12-4, with D perhaps matching TRBD2 (5 bases). The germline V and J ends were trimmed by 7 bases and 6 bases, with 10 bases remaining between them. The CDR3 extends over 12 amino acids. CDR3 bases: TGTGCCAGCAATGAGGGAATCAATGAGCAGTTCTTC. Its protein is CASNEGINEQFF.

This clonotype has only a few counts. V and J are TRBV6-2 or TRBV6-3 and TRBJ2-3; no firm D call. Germline assignment: CDR1 MNHEY and CDR2 SVGEGT. The CDR3 spans 15 residues. The V end lost 3 bases, the J end lost 2 bases, and 12 bases lay between the germline ends. CDR3 region: CASSYGDRNTDTQYF. The DNA for the CDR3 is TGTGCCAGCAGTTATGGGGATCGGAACACAGATACGCAGTATTTT.

The sample holds a few counts of this clonotype. A read error may account for a junction end that differs from germline. V is TRBV12-3 or TRBV12-4 and J is TRBJ2-3; no clear D gene. The CDR3 runs 18 residues. CDR3 in DNA: TGTGCCATCAGTTTAATAGTCCGGCAGGAGACTAGCACAGATACGCAGTATTTT. Translated, it gives CAISLIVRQETSTDTQYF.

This clonotype showed up many times. V and J are TRBV7-9 and TRBJ2-7; D tentatively reads TRBD1 or TRBD2 (6 bases each). Germline-derived CDR1 and CDR2 are SEHNR and FQNEAQ (reference sequence). Trimming left V 3 bases short and J 2 bases short, with 20 bases between. The CDR3 has 17 residues. The CDR3 spells CASSFGVRQGTPYEQYF. The CDR3 nucleotides are TGTGCCAGCAGCTTTGGGGTTCGGCAGGGGACTCCCTACGAGCAGTACTTC.

This clonotype was found many times. This chain joins TRBV7-2 and TRBJ2-7; 8 nucleotides align to TRBD1. CDR1 is SGHTA and CDR2 is FQGNSA in the germline V gene. This CDR3 spans 14 amino acids. After removal of 2 bases from V and 4 bases from J, the junction contained 4 bases not matched to a gene. The chain's CDR3 is CASSLQQGVYEQYF. Written as DNA, the CDR3 is TGTGCCAGCAGCTTACAACAGGGGGTGTACGAGCAGTACTTC.

Many counts were recorded for this clonotype. This rearrangement joins TRBV3-1 to TRBJ2-1; 7 positions agree with TRBD1. The length of the CDR3 is 16 residues. The germline CDR1 and CDR2 sequences are LGHDT and YNNKEL (reference sequence). V shed 2 bases and J 0 bases; nucleotides not matched to a gene: 4. CDR3 bases: TGTGCCAGCAGCCAATCTAGGACAGGCTCCTACAATGAGCAGTTCTTC. This encodes CASSQSRTGSYNEQFF.

This clonotype was counted only a few times. The chain is built from TRBV4-3 and TRBJ2-7; the D is unclear. Trimming cost V 0 bases and J 10 bases, with 13 bases left between them. The germline V gene has CDR1 LGHNA and CDR2 YSLEER. CDR3 length: 13 residues. In DNA, the CDR3 is TGCGCCAGCAGCCAAGATTCGAAGACCTCCCAGTACTTC. Its protein is CASSQDSKTSQYF.

Ten or more counts support this clonotype. The DNA for the CDR3 is TGTGCCAGCAGTTTATGGACACTAGCGGGAGTTACCTACGAGCAGTACTTC. Encoded protein: CASSLWTLAGVTYEQYF. This chain joins TRBV28 and TRBJ2-7, with 11 bases matching TRBD2. The J segment lost 2 bases and the V segment lost 0 bases, leaving 6 bases of the junction unmatched. The CDR3 loop spans 17 amino acids. Looked up from germline, CDR1 is MDHEN and CDR2 is SYDVKM.

This clonotype turned up a few times. This CDR3 reads CASSLGDRGNSPLHF. CDR3 in DNA: TGCGCCAGCAGCTTGGGGGACAGGGGTAATTCACCCCTCCACTTT. This sequence joins TRBV5-1 and TRBJ1-6, with 10 bases lining up with TRBD1. This CDR3 is built from 15 residues. V was pared by 0 bases and J by 6 bases, with 0 bases of the junction left unmatched. CDR1 is SGHRS and CDR2 is YFSETQ in the germline V gene.